A selection of T cell receptor beta chains follows, all from one sample in a study of T cells in Graves' hyperthyroidism and ophthalmopathy. MiXCR was run by TCRdb on the multiplex PCR reads, yielding one entry per CDR3 protein. This sample has nearly 250,000 distinct CDR3 sequences, with about a sixth found just once. Input material: blood. The receptor source for this set is a woman between 18 and 29 years old with Graves' ophthalmopathy. Each CDR3 is given without its conserved first and last residue. Each record gives: CDR3 length, V gene, J gene, clone size, CDR3 protein. Clone size is stated in some rows and not others, as once, few, many or a class when expanded.

>13|TRBV9|TRBJ2-7|many
ASSVDGNILYEQY
>12|TRBV5-8|TRBJ2-7|many
ASSLRQISYEQY
>13|TRBV14|TRBJ1-6|many
ASSQEGSGFSPLH
>14|TRBV10-2|TRBJ1-1|few
ASRETGAYGSTEAF
>14|TRBV11-3|TRBJ2-1|NA
ASSVTGTSGKNEQF
>14|TRBV6-6|TRBJ2-1|many
ASSYSIWGPYNEQF
>13|TRBV20-1|TRBJ2-7|NA
SARDRLAGGSEQY
>16|TRBV3-1|TRBJ2-1|many
ASSLSQQEKGWYNEQF
>12|TRBV6-1|TRBJ1-1|many
ASSYLGGVDEAF
>13|TRBV7-9|TRBJ1-4|NA
ASSLVTGPNEKLF
>13|TRBV19|TRBJ1-2|NA
ASSPLGGGNYGYT
>13|TRBV10-3|TRBJ2-2|NA
AISQDRVNTGELF
>14|TRBV12-3/TRBV12-4|TRBJ1-1|many
ASSRGSSSEGTEAF
>16|TRBV9|TRBJ2-3|few
ASSVDPSLAGDTDTQY
>11|TRBV20-1|TRBJ2-1|many
SEVGGPRDEQF
>12|TRBV29-1|TRBJ2-2|many
SVAAKGYTGELF
>14|TRBV7-2|TRBJ2-7|few
ASSLSSGTGGYEQY
>12|TRBV5-8|TRBJ2-7|many
ATHGPGQGYEQY
>10|TRBV3-2|TRBJ2-7|NA
ASSQGRGEQY
>12|TRBV20-1|TRBJ1-2|many
SARDLQRRYGYT
>9|TRBV20-1|TRBJ1-1|many
SAPDLPEAF
>12|TRBV2|TRBJ2-3|many
ASREGVVTDTQY
>11|TRBV7-2|TRBJ1-1|many
ASSVQGGSEAF
>13|TRBV6-1|TRBJ1-2|many
ASSLPRGLNYGYT